This TCR beta chain comes out of a study of cytomegalovirus exposure and HLA in healthy donors. The primer mix had 60 Vbeta and 13 Jbeta primers. The assay was immunoSEQ multiplex PCR, and TCRdb's table has in-frame clones only and misses some. The sample lists around 86,000 clones; 77% were seen once. The CDR3 loop spans 12 amino acids. The germline V gene encodes CDR1 SGHDT and CDR2 YYEEEE. Trimming cost V 2 bases and J 8 bases, with 10 bases left between them. Study findings and constraints: Several top significant clusters appeared, in a later analysis, to be linked to common viral pathogens.

This clone was seen more than once but under ten times. No antigen is known for it. This clonotype was sampled from a man in his fifties or sixties in good health and CMV-seropositive. The chain combines TRBV5-6 with TRBJ1-2; D possibly corresponds to TRBD1 (5 bases). Sequenced: PBMCs. The CDR3 DNA is TGTGCCAGCAGCTTTCTTGGGGCCGGCTACACCTTC. This translates into CASSFLGAGYTF.